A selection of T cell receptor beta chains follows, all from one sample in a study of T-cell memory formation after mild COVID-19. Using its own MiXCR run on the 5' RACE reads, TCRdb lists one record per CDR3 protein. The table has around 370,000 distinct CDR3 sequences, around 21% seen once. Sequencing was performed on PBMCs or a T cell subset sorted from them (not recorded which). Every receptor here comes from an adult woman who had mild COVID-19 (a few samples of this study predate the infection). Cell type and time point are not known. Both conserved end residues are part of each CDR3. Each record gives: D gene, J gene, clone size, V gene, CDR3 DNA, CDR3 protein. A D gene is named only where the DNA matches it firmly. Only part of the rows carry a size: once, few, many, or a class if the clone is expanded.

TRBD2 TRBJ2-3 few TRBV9 TGTGCCAGCAGCGTAGCACCAGGCGGGAGACGAACAGATACGCAGTATTTT CASSVAPGGRRTDTQYF
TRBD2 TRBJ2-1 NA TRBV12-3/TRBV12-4 TGTGCCAGCAGTTTAATGGCGGGAGGAGAGGTCAATGAGCAGTTCTTC CASSLMAGGEVNEQFF
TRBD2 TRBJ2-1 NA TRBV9 TGTGCCAGCAGCGGATCCCAGGGGACTAGCGGGTGGGTGAAGGACAATGAGCAGTTCTTC CASSGSQGTSGWVKDNEQFF
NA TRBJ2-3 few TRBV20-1 TGCAGTGCTGGCCGGGACTCCCGCGGAGATACGCAGTATTTT CSAGRDSRGDTQYF
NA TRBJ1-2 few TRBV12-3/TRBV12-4 TGTGCCAGCAGTTTGGGAAACGATAGTGGCTACACCTTC CASSLGNDSGYTF
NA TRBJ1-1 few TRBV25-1 TGTGCCAGCAGTGGACGGGGGCCGAACACTGAAGCTTTCTTT CASSGRGPNTEAFF
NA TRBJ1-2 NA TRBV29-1 TGCAGCGTGGCAACAGGGAGCGCCTATGGCTACACCTTC CSVATGSAYGYTF
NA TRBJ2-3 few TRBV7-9 TGTGCCAGCAGCCCAAGTAGCCTTTTTGGACAGCGCAACACAGATACGCAGTATTTT CASSPSSLFGQRNTDTQYF
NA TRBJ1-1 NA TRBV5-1 TGCGCCAGCAGCCCTACAGCCTTTCTGAACACTGAAGCTTTCTTT CASSPTAFLNTEAFF
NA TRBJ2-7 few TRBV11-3 TGTGCCAGCAGCTTAGTATTTCACGAGCAGTACTTC CASSLVFHEQYF
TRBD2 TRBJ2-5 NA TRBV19 TGTGCCAGTAGTGTCAGCGGGATGTCCCAAGAGACCCAGTACTTC CASSVSGMSQETQYF